This TCR beta chain was profiled in a study of technical replicates of blood from several donors. From germline, CDR1 is SQVTM and CDR2 ANQGSEA. This CDR3 is built from 14 residues. The V segment lost 6 bases and the J segment 4 bases; nucleotides outside the gene matches: 8. This clone was detected only a few times. Clones were sequenced by immunoSEQ multiplex PCR, and TCRdb holds only the in-frame ones, with some missing. The sample holds more than 50,000 clones, just under 90% seen once. The sequenced material came from PBMCs. V gene TRBV29-1 combines with J gene TRBJ1-4, with 7 positions matching TRBD1. This receptor was obtained from a human donor in good health. Some clones in this sample may be carry-over from other donors' samples. The CDR3 sequence: CSVLLRDSNEKLFF. The CDR3, as DNA: TGCAGCGTGCTCCTCCGGGACAGTAATGAAAAACTGTTTTTT.